This TCR beta chain was recovered during a study of T-cell reconstitution after alpha-beta-depleted transplantation in children. Findings and caveats of the study: After transplant, at about two months, alpha-beta T cells were reportedly derived from several hundred expanded graft clones.

The CDR3 sequence is 14 residues long. J gave up 7 bases and V 6 bases, and 10 bases lay outside the gene matches. CDR1 MNHNS and CDR2 SASEGT come from the germline V gene. There are a few counts of this clonotype. Its antigen remains unknown. Unique molecular identifiers were incorporated when the TCRbeta library was constructed. MiXCR was run by TCRdb on the PCR reads, yielding one entry per CDR3 protein. The data hold 500,000 to 600,000 distinct CDR3 sequences, with roughly 30% observed a single time. This TCR derives from a boy under two years old with Wiskott-Aldrich syndrome, due to receive a stem cell transplant. The chain combines TRBV6-1 with TRBJ2-7; the match to TRBD1 covers 9 bases. Sequences were derived from PBMCs, sampled before TCRalphabeta/CD19-depleted stem cell transplant. CDR3 DNA: TGTGCCAGCAGAAAACGAACCGGGACAGGGGAGCAGTACTTC. It translates to CASRKRTGTGEQYF.